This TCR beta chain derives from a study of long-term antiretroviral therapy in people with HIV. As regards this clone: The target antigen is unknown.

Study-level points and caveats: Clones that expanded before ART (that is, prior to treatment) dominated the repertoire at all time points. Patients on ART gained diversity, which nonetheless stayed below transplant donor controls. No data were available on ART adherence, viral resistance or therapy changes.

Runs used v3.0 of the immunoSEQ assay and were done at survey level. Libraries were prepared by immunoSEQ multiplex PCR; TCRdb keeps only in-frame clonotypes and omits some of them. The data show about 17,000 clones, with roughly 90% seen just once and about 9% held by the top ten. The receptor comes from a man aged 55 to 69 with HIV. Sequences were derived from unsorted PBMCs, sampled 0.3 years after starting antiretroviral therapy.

The CDR3 loop reads CASSSPGQSSYEQYF. The CDR3, as DNA: TGTGCCAGCAGTTCGCCGGGACAGAGCTCCTACGAGCAGTACTTC. This chain joins TRBV28 and TRBJ2-7, with 7 nucleotides matching TRBD1. The germline V gene has CDR1 MDHEN and CDR2 SYDVKM. The CDR3 has 15 residues. The junction had 6 bases not matched to a gene; V was cut back by 4 bases and J by 0 bases.